This T cell receptor (beta chain) was retrieved from a study of shared clonotypes between healthy human individuals. Only in-frame clones appear in the TCRdb table, and some are missing; sequencing was by immunoSEQ multiplex PCR. The sample holds approximately 1,500,000 clones, 98% seen once. Concerning this clone itself: Its target is unknown.

Points from the study as a whole: Of the naive CD4 clonotypes, approximately 5% were shared across several donors. Among donors, the sharing of clonotypes was expected to be influenced by sequencing depth.

V was pared by 2 bases and J by 2 bases, with 10 bases between. The germline V gene encodes CDR1 MDHEN and CDR2 SYDVKM. This CDR3 contains 14 residues. Source material: naive CD4+ T cells sorted from blood. Sample subset: CD45RA+ positively selected. The receptor's source is a man aged 25-40 years in good health. The chain uses TRBV28 and TRBJ2-7, with D uncertain. The CDR3 sequence: CASSLVRRTYEQYF. DNA for the CDR3: TGTGCCAGCAGTTTAGTGAGGAGAACCTACGAGCAGTACTTC.